This paragraph reports one T cell receptor beta chain. This clone was seen only a few times. There is no known antigen for this receptor. Base-call qualities are not available, and no considerably larger clone is one nucleotide away. Each donor gave one peripheral blood draw, roughly 110 mL on average, collected into heparinised tubes. A BD FACSAria II and a panel including CD45RO, CCR7, CD25, CD127, CD95 and CD27 were used to sort naive, central memory, regulatory and stem cell-like memory CD4+ T cells. All sorted populations exceeded 98% purity. PBMCs were isolated immediately by Lymphoprep density gradient centrifugation and stained directly without culture. To minimize batch effects, samples were stained and sorted in pairs, one healthy donor with one patient per experiment. The High Capacity cDNA Reverse Transcription Kit was used to reverse transcribe all of the isolated RNA, meaning that expressed TCRB transcripts were what got sequenced. Deep immunoSEQ sequencing was applied to naive, central memory and regulatory T cell samples, giving an average of approximately 3.8 million total reads per sample. Sorted cells were lysed in RLT buffer and RNA was extracted with DNase-treated RNeasy Micro or Mini kits, depending on cell number. To prevent cross-contamination, each cell subset was processed individually, whereas patient and healthy donor samples were processed jointly. Using the immunoSEQ multiplex PCR, TCRB sequences were amplified from cDNA into 87-bp fragments spanning the CDR3 region. Sequencing of the amplicons was performed on the Illumina HiSeq platform. As for how the authors treated the data: Synthetic template baselines were used to correct PCR bias computationally, reads within Hamming distance 2 were collapsed, and singletons that could not be merged were discarded. Reads were aligned against IMGT to assign V, D and J genes, CDR3 length and insertions or deletions at six rearrangement sites. Within each subset, clonotype counts were normalized to the number of sorted cells before true diversity and Gini coefficients were calculated with the tcR R package. The overlap coefficient, calculated on TCRB nucleotide sequences, was used to quantify repertoire sharing. Out-of-frame TCRB sequences from naive cells were analyzed as a proxy for the pre-selection repertoire. TCRdb provides this immuneACCESS table in a form limited to in-frame rearrangements. Some clones are lacking; in checked studies, under half of them reflect an unresolved V gene, and why the rest are absent is not known. The DNA was the basis for D and trimming; V, J and clone size are from that table. In all, the sample holds around 400,000 clones, and over 13% of those were seen once. 0.019% of the sample is in the top ten clones.

The entry originates in a study of beta chain features in type 1 diabetes (dated by TCRdb to between 2018 and 2020). Study-wide context: No differences in mean age, gender distribution, total cell number or subset yield were found between patients and healthy donors. The study compared TCRB repertoires of sorted circulating CD4+ T cell subsets between recently diagnosed type 1 diabetes patients and matched healthy donors. A total of over 95,000,000 sorted cells were examined across all samples, and RNA yield correlated strongly with the number of cells per subset. Naive and central memory subsets were obtained from all 30 or so donors, but regulatory and stem cell-like memory subsets were isolated from only 8 patients and roughly eight healthy donors.

V is shortened by 2 bases, J by 7 bases, and the region joining them spans 8 bases. Via the germline V gene (reference sequence), CDR1 is DFQATT and CDR2 SNEGSKA. The CDR3, from cysteine to phenylalanine, totals 11 residues. The CDR3 DNA has 33 bases and is translated from base 1. What the authors observed across the whole study: Type 1 diabetes patients showed a moderate but significant shortening of TCRB CDR3 length in all four CD4+ subsets. PCR might favor shorter templates, but patient and control samples were amplified and corrected together, so any skew would affect both groups equally. Because cDNA was sequenced instead of genomic DNA, highly expressing activated cells could be over-represented, though the groups showed no difference in activation or CD3 levels. At VDJ recombination sites, type 1 diabetes patients had fewer insertions and more deleted nucleotides, which implies abnormalities in thymic rearrangement. Naive, central memory and regulatory TCRB repertoires appeared to be more alike among patients than among healthy donors. Because the HLA sub-analyses included only small numbers of individuals, any influence of HLA type on TCRB rearrangement was left unresolved.

The specimen sequenced was naive CD4+ T cells from blood. The cell subset or site label on this specimen signifies: true naive CD4+ T cells. The TCR sequence derives from a woman between 18 and 29 years old in good health. The chain is made from TRBV20-1 and TRBJ1-1; the D gene is perhaps TRBD1, from 5 matching bases. The DNA is as follows: TGCAGTGCTAGACGGGACTTTGAAGCTTTCTTT. Protein translation: CSARRDFEAFF.